Shown below are 13 T cell receptor beta chains from a single sample sequenced in a study of T cells after yellow fever vaccination. TCRdb itself ran the 5' RACE reads through MiXCR, one entry per CDR3 protein. The profile covers around 310,000 distinct CDR3 sequences, with about 8.7% appearing a single time and roughly 18% taken by the ten largest. Sequences were derived from PBMCs, sampled on the day of the first yellow fever vaccination. The receptors come from a young man who received the YFV17D yellow fever vaccine.

This clonotype has just a few counts. The V gene is TRBV15, the J gene TRBJ1-5; no firm D call. CDR1 and CDR2 (germline): LNHNV, YYDKDF (reference sequence). The CDR3 sequence is 14 residues long. Trimming stripped 6 bases from V and 2 bases from J, with 11 bases between. Here the CDR3 DNA reads TGTGCCACCAGTCCGACCGGAGGCAATCAGCCCCAGCATTTT. It yields the protein CATSPTGGNQPQHF.

This clonotype showed up just a few times. V usage is TRBV20-1 and J usage is TRBJ1-1; 10 bases agree with TRBD1. This CDR3 is built from 15 residues. In germline, CDR1 is DFQATT, CDR2 SNEGSKA (reference sequence). V lost 2 bases, J lost 2 bases, and 5 bases stayed unmatched. The CDR3 coding sequence is TGCAGTGCTAGACCCAGGGACAGGGGAAACACTGAAGCTTTCTTT. Its translation is CSARPRDRGNTEAFF.

This chain joins TRBV6-2 or TRBV6-3 and TRBJ1-2; possible D gene TRBD1, 5 bases. The CDR3 has 15 amino acids. The germline V gene has CDR1 MNHEY and CDR2 SVGEGT. V was clipped by 6 bases and J by 4 bases, with 18 bases between them. The CDR3 spells CASRFPGPKFYGYTF. In DNA, the CDR3 is TGTGCCAGCAGATTCCCGGGACCAAAATTCTATGGCTACACCTTC.

This clonotype showed up just a few times. V is TRBV29-1 and J is TRBJ2-5, with 8 bases identical to TRBD1. The germline CDR1 and CDR2 sequences are SQVTM and ANQGSEA. The CDR3 sequence is 12 residues long. V shed 6 bases and J 7 bases; nucleotides not matched to a gene: 7. Here the CDR3 DNA reads TGCAGCGTCCGACAGGGGATCGGGACCCAGTACTTC. This gives the protein CSVRQGIGTQYF. Filled out from reference TRBV29-1 and TRBJ2-5, the complete variable domain reads SAVISQKPSRDICQRGTSLTIQCQVDSQVTMMFWYRQQPGQSLTLIATANQGSEATYESGFVIDKFPISRPNLTFSTLTVSNMSPEDSSIYLCSVRQGIGTQYFGPGTRLLVL.

The chain joins TRBV11-2 to TRBJ2-6; 7 nucleotides match TRBD1. The germline V gene has CDR1 SGHAT and CDR2 FQNNGV. This CDR3 contains 16 residues. V shed 5 bases, J shed 2 bases, and the junction held 6 bases outside the gene matches. The CDR3 bases are TGTGCCAGCAGCCTAATCCAGGGGGCTGGGGCCAACGTCCTGACTTTC. Encoded protein: CASSLIQGAGANVLTF.

V and J are TRBV6-1 and TRBJ2-5; possibly TRBD2 for D (5 bases). CDR3 length: 14 amino acids. The V gene's germline CDR1 is MNHNS and CDR2 SASEGT. V lost 1 base to trimming and J lost 5 bases, with 11 bases between them. The CDR3 sequence: CASSEGAGHETQYF. CDR3 in DNA: TGTGCCAGCAGTGAAGGGGCGGGCCACGAGACCCAGTACTTC.

The CDR3 is CASGLTPGQGGYEQYF. The CDR3 DNA sequence: TGTGCTAGTGGTTTGACTCCGGGACAGGGCGGCTACGAGCAGTACTTC. V and J are TRBV12-5 and TRBJ2-7; 9 nucleotides agree with TRBD1. The V gene end was trimmed by 2 bases and the J gene end by 3 bases; junction bases not matched to a gene: 8. This CDR3 contains 16 residues. Germline CDR1 is LGHNT and CDR2 is FRNRAP.

This chain connects TRBV5-1 to TRBJ1-2; D remains unclear. V was cut by 3 bases and J by 3 bases, with 3 bases left in between. Germline CDR1 SGHRS, CDR2 YFSETQ. This CDR3 is built from 11 residues. CDR3 sequence reads: CASSSHYGYTF. CDR3 DNA: TGCGCCAGCAGCTCGCACTATGGCTACACCTTC.

This clonotype was found many times. The chain combines TRBV3-1 with TRBJ1-5; TRBD1 might be the D (6 bases). The ends were cut back, 2 bases at V and 6 bases at J, with 11 bases in the middle. Germline V CDR1 and CDR2: LGHDT, YNNKEL (reference sequence). The CDR3 is 14 residues long. The CDR3 here is CASSQTGLSQPQHF. For the CDR3, the DNA is TGTGCCAGCAGCCAAACAGGGTTAAGTCAGCCCCAGCATTTT.

This clonotype appeared many times. The CDR3, as DNA: TGTGCCAGCAGCTCAACTAGGTACTACGAGCAGTACTTC. Translation gives CASSSTRYYEQYF. The rearrangement links TRBV7-2 to TRBJ2-7; possible D gene TRBD2, 5 bases. The V end lost 4 bases, the J end lost 3 bases, and 10 bases lay between the germline ends. CDR3 length: 13 residues. CDR1 and CDR2 from the germline V gene are SGHTA and FQGNSA.

The chain recombines TRBV7-2 with TRBJ1-4; D possibly corresponds to TRBD1 (5 bases). The CDR3 is 15 amino acids. The germline gives CDR1 SGHTA, CDR2 FQGNSA. V was shortened by 1 base and J by 11 bases, with 17 bases between the two germline ends. Here the CDR3 DNA reads TGTGCCAGCAGCTTAGAGGTGGATTGGGGGGGGAAACTGTTTTTT. It translates to CASSLEVDWGGKLFF.

This clonotype has more than one count but fewer than ten. This rearrangement joins TRBV25-1 to TRBJ2-3, with 8 positions matching TRBD1. After removal of 5 bases from V and 2 bases from J, the junction contained 6 bases not matched to a gene. The CDR3 is 15 amino acids. CDR1 and CDR2 from the germline V gene are MGHDK and SYGVNS. In DNA, the CDR3 is TGTGCCAGCAGTCTACAGGGGGGACCCACAGATACGCAGTATTTT. As protein: CASSLQGGPTDTQYF.

A few counts support this clonotype. The chain uses TRBV5-5 and TRBJ2-1; D is uncertain. V gave up 1 base and J gave up 8 bases, with 16 bases separating them. Germline assignment: CDR1 SGHKS and CDR2 YYEKEE (reference sequence). The length of the CDR3 is 15 residues. The CDR3 sequence is CASSLTALGRHEQFF. CDR3 bases: TGTGCCAGCAGCTTGACCGCGTTAGGACGGCATGAGCAGTTCTTC.